The sequence of this T cell receptor (beta chain) was determined in a study of blood T cell repertoires in COVID-19. Looking at the study overall: The United States, Italy and Spain provided the acute and convalescent COVID-19 samples.

Here immunoSEQ multiplex PCR was the method, and the copy in TCRdb shows in-frame clones only, minus some. The table shows roughly 290,000 clones, with approximately 83% occurring only once. The junction had 12 bases not matched to a gene; V was cut back by 4 bases and J by 4 bases. Per germline, CDR1 LGHDT and CDR2 YNNKEL (reference sequence). The CDR3 covers 17 residues. This clone occurred a few times. The same CDR3 arises from other DNA sequences in this sample as well. Each recovered donor of Cohort 3 presented with two negative PCRs, clearance, or symptom resolution. The TCR sequence derives from a woman aged 25 to 39 who had recovered from COVID-19. Sequencing input: PBMCs or T cells enriched from blood (not recorded which). The V call is TRBV3-1 (or the pseudogene TRBV3-2), the J call TRBJ2-1, with 8 bases that match TRBD2. The CDR3 region is CASSPFSPSGGYNEQFF. The CDR3 DNA is TGTGCCAGCAGCCCCTTCTCTCCCAGCGGGGGATACAATGAGCAGTTCTTC.